This is a list of T cell receptor beta chains from one sample in a study of beta chain features in type 1 diabetes. Sequenced by immunoSEQ multiplex PCR; TCRdb stores in-frame clones only, minus some. The sample gives about 900,000 clones, under 20% of which show up once; around 0.02% is in the top ten. Sequenced material: naive CD4+ T cells from blood. The receptors shown here come from a woman between 18 and 29 years old in good health. The CDR3 runs from the conserved cysteine through the conserved F or W. A D gene is named only where the DNA matches it firmly. Rows give clone size only sometimes, using once, few, many, or a class for an expanded clone.

clone size: -; D gene: TRBD2; J gene: TRBJ2-1; V gene: TRBV4-2; CDR3 DNA: TGTGCCAGCAGCCAAGGCCGGCTCGGGACTAGCGGGACTCTAGAGCAGTTCTTC; CDR3 protein: CASSQGRLGTSGTLEQFF
clone size: few; D gene: -; J gene: TRBJ2-1; V gene: TRBV7-7; CDR3 DNA: TGTGCTAGCAGCTGTCGAAGCAGAGTTAACAATGAGCAGTTCTTC; CDR3 protein: CASSCRSRVNNEQFF
clone size: few; D gene: TRBD2; J gene: TRBJ2-7; V gene: TRBV10-3; CDR3 DNA: TGTGCCATCAGTGAAGGACTAGCGGGATACGAGCAGTACTTC; CDR3 protein: CAISEGLAGYEQYF
clone size: few; D gene: TRBD1; J gene: TRBJ2-1; V gene: TRBV7-6; CDR3 DNA: TGTGCCAGCAGCTCAATTAGAGGACAGGGCGGCAATGAGCAGTTCTTC; CDR3 protein: CASSSIRGQGGNEQFF
clone size: -; D gene: TRBD2; J gene: TRBJ2-7; V gene: TRBV13; CDR3 DNA: TGTGCCAGCTATAGAGCGGGAGAGAAATACGAGCAGTACTTC; CDR3 protein: CASYRAGEKYEQYF
clone size: few; D gene: -; J gene: TRBJ2-7; V gene: TRBV28; CDR3 DNA: TGTGCCAGCAGTCCCCAGGGCAGATACGAGCAGTACTTC; CDR3 protein: CASSPQGRYEQYF
clone size: -; D gene: -; J gene: TRBJ2-5; V gene: TRBV5-5; CDR3 DNA: TGTGCCAGCAGCTTGGGGTTAGCAAAACCCCAAGAGACCCAGTACTTC; CDR3 protein: CASSLGLAKPQETQYF
clone size: -; D gene: -; J gene: TRBJ2-7; V gene: TRBV2; CDR3 DNA: TGTGCCAGCATCCGAGGGCAGACAAGCTACGAGCAGTACTTC; CDR3 protein: CASIRGQTSYEQYF
clone size: few; D gene: -; J gene: TRBJ2-1; V gene: TRBV18; CDR3 DNA: TGTGCCAGCTCCAGACAGCGGATCTCCTACAATGAGCAGTTCTTC; CDR3 protein: CASSRQRISYNEQFF
clone size: few; D gene: -; J gene: TRBJ2-7; V gene: TRBV20-1; CDR3 DNA: TGCAGTGCAAAGCGGGCCTACGAGCAGTACTTC; CDR3 protein: CSAKRAYEQYF
clone size: once; D gene: -; J gene: TRBJ2-7; V gene: TRBV21-1; CDR3 DNA: TGTGCCAGCCCAGACAGGCTGATCTACGAGCAGTACTTC; CDR3 protein: CASPDRLIYEQYF
clone size: -; D gene: -; J gene: TRBJ2-3; V gene: TRBV12-5; CDR3 DNA: TGTGCTAGTGGTTTAGACGGATATTATACGCAGTATTTT; CDR3 protein: CASGLDGYYTQYF
clone size: few; D gene: TRBD1; J gene: TRBJ2-3; V gene: TRBV5-1; CDR3 DNA: TGCGCCAGCAGCTCCGGGACAGTGAGCACAGATACGCAGTATTTT; CDR3 protein: CASSSGTVSTDTQYF
clone size: -; D gene: -; J gene: TRBJ2-5; V gene: TRBV25-1; CDR3 DNA: TGTGCCAGCAGTGGCCCCTTAGCAGAGACCCAGTACTTC; CDR3 protein: CASSGPLAETQYF
clone size: few; D gene: -; J gene: TRBJ2-2; V gene: TRBV7-8; CDR3 DNA: TGTGCCAGCAGCTCCAGGGTGCCCGGGGAGCTGTTTTTT; CDR3 protein: CASSSRVPGELFF
clone size: -; D gene: -; J gene: TRBJ1-1; V gene: TRBV19; CDR3 DNA: TGTGCCAGTAGTATTCGGACAGCCATGAACACTGAAGCTTTCTTT; CDR3 protein: CASSIRTAMNTEAFF
clone size: -; D gene: -; J gene: TRBJ2-1; V gene: TRBV2; CDR3 DNA: TGTGCCAGCATTGCGGGTACGGTACATGAGCAGTTCTTC; CDR3 protein: CASIAGTVHEQFF
clone size: few; D gene: -; J gene: TRBJ2-7; V gene: TRBV25-1; CDR3 DNA: TGTGCCAGCAGTGACCCCAAGAAGACCTTCTACGAGCAGTACTTC; CDR3 protein: CASSDPKKTFYEQYF
clone size: -; D gene: -; J gene: TRBJ2-1; V gene: TRBV7-9; CDR3 DNA: TGTGCCAGCAGCGGGGGTTTGAATGAGCAGTTCTTC; CDR3 protein: CASSGGLNEQFF
clone size: -; D gene: -; J gene: TRBJ2-5; V gene: TRBV7-3; CDR3 DNA: TGTGCCAGCAGCCTAATCCCAGGGTCGCAAGAGACCCAGTACTTC; CDR3 protein: CASSLIPGSQETQYF
clone size: -; D gene: TRBD1; J gene: TRBJ2-7; V gene: TRBV10-3; CDR3 DNA: TGTGCCATCAGGAGGGACAGAACTTACGAGCAGTACTTC; CDR3 protein: CAIRRDRTYEQYF
clone size: -; D gene: -; J gene: TRBJ1-1; V gene: TRBV7-2; CDR3 DNA: TGTGCCAGCAGCTTTTTTCCCAGAGGCAACACTGAAGCTTTCTTT; CDR3 protein: CASSFFPRGNTEAFF
clone size: few; D gene: -; J gene: TRBJ1-2; V gene: TRBV6-5; CDR3 DNA: TGTGCCAGCAGTGGCGGATCCTATGGCTACACCTTC; CDR3 protein: CASSGGSYGYTF
clone size: -; D gene: -; J gene: TRBJ2-1; V gene: TRBV10-3; CDR3 DNA: TGTGCCATCAGTGAGACCCGACCAGATCAACAGGGTAATGAGCAGTTCTTC; CDR3 protein: CAISETRPDQQGNEQFF
clone size: -; D gene: TRBD2; J gene: TRBJ2-3; V gene: TRBV11-2; CDR3 DNA: TGTGCCAGCAGCTTACGCCAAGTAGCGGGAGGTGTAGATACGCAGTATTTT; CDR3 protein: CASSLRQVAGGVDTQYF
clone size: -; D gene: -; J gene: TRBJ2-3; V gene: TRBV19; CDR3 DNA: TGTGCCAGTAGTTTGGAGACAGGCAGCACAGATACGCAGTATTTT; CDR3 protein: CASSLETGSTDTQYF
clone size: few; D gene: TRBD2; J gene: TRBJ2-2; V gene: TRBV9; CDR3 DNA: TGTGCCAGCAGCGTAGGGGGGACTAGCGGGGTCGGAGAGCTGTTTTTT; CDR3 protein: CASSVGGTSGVGELFF
clone size: -; D gene: TRBD1; J gene: TRBJ1-5; V gene: TRBV6-6; CDR3 DNA: TGTGCCAGCAGTTACGATAGGACAGGTCGAGGTCAGCCCCAGCATTTT; CDR3 protein: CASSYDRTGRGQPQHF
clone size: -; D gene: -; J gene: TRBJ2-1; V gene: TRBV5-6; CDR3 DNA: TGTGCCAGCAGCTCGGGTATGGGCATCAACCCCCATGAGCAGTTCTTC; CDR3 protein: CASSSGMGINPHEQFF
clone size: once; D gene: -; J gene: TRBJ2-3; V gene: TRBV25-1; CDR3 DNA: TGTGCCAGCAGACTAGGTAACACAGATACGCAGTATTTT; CDR3 protein: CASRLGNTDTQYF
clone size: -; D gene: -; J gene: TRBJ2-3; V gene: TRBV4-3; CDR3 DNA: TGCGCCAGCAGCACACAAAGGGGGGGTCGGGATACGCAGTATTTT; CDR3 protein: CASSTQRGGRDTQYF
clone size: -; D gene: -; J gene: TRBJ2-7; V gene: TRBV1; CDR3 DNA: TGCACCAGCAGCCAAGCGGTTGGCCCCGCACGGACTAGCGGCTACTACGAGCAGTACTTC; CDR3 protein: CTSSQAVGPARTSGYYEQYF
clone size: few; D gene: -; J gene: TRBJ2-5; V gene: TRBV7-9; CDR3 DNA: TGTGCCAGCAGCTTAGAACCGACTGAAGCCCCGTACCAAGAGACCCAGTACTTC; CDR3 protein: CASSLEPTEAPYQETQYF
clone size: -; D gene: -; J gene: TRBJ2-3; V gene: TRBV9; CDR3 DNA: TGTGCCAGCAGCCCAGAGCGTGTCACAGATACGCAGTATTTT; CDR3 protein: CASSPERVTDTQYF
clone size: -; D gene: TRBD2; J gene: TRBJ2-1; V gene: TRBV6-1; CDR3 DNA: TGTGCCAGCAGTGGCAGCGCTAGCGGGACAACGGGGGAGCAGTTCTTC; CDR3 protein: CASSGSASGTTGEQFF
clone size: -; D gene: -; J gene: TRBJ1-1; V gene: TRBV25-1; CDR3 DNA: TGTGCCAGCAGCTCCAACCCAACTGAAGCTTTCTTT; CDR3 protein: CASSSNPTEAFF
clone size: -; D gene: TRBD2; J gene: TRBJ2-5; V gene: TRBV9; CDR3 DNA: TGTGCCAGCAGCTCAGGACTAGCGGGAGGGTGGGAGACCCAGTACTTC; CDR3 protein: CASSSGLAGGWETQYF
clone size: few; D gene: -; J gene: TRBJ2-5; V gene: TRBV21-1; CDR3 DNA: TGTGCCAGCAGCCAGCAAAGTATTGAGACAGGGGGAGAGACCCAGTACTTC; CDR3 protein: CASSQQSIETGGETQYF
clone size: few; D gene: -; J gene: TRBJ2-3; V gene: TRBV28; CDR3 DNA: TGTGCCAGCAGTTTACCAACGGGACTCCTCAAGGGCTTT; CDR3 protein: CASSLPTGLLKGF
clone size: -; D gene: TRBD1; J gene: TRBJ1-2; V gene: TRBV7-8; CDR3 DNA: TGTGCCAGCAGCTTGTCGAACACAGGGGGCGGCGGCTACACCTTC; CDR3 protein: CASSLSNTGGGGYTF
clone size: few; D gene: TRBD1; J gene: TRBJ2-2; V gene: TRBV5-6; CDR3 DNA: TGTGCCAGCAGTTTGACAGGGACCACCGGGGAGCTGTTTTTT; CDR3 protein: CASSLTGTTGELFF
clone size: -; D gene: -; J gene: TRBJ2-1; V gene: TRBV6-1; CDR3 DNA: TGTGCCAGCAGTCCGGCGAAGTACTCTGTTTATGAGCAGTTCTTC; CDR3 protein: CASSPAKYSVYEQFF
clone size: -; D gene: TRBD1; J gene: TRBJ2-3; V gene: TRBV19; CDR3 DNA: TGTGCCACCGGGGACAGGTCCACAGATACGCAGTATTTT; CDR3 protein: CATGDRSTDTQYF
clone size: few; D gene: -; J gene: TRBJ2-3; V gene: TRBV5-4; CDR3 DNA: TGTGCCAGCAGCTTGGGGGGCACAGATACGCAGTATTTT; CDR3 protein: CASSLGGTDTQYF
clone size: few; D gene: TRBD2; J gene: TRBJ2-1; V gene: TRBV7-9; CDR3 DNA: TGTGCCAGCAGCTTAGGTCGTGGGACTAGCGGGAGCAATGAGCAGTTCTTC; CDR3 protein: CASSLGRGTSGSNEQFF
clone size: -; D gene: -; J gene: TRBJ2-5; V gene: TRBV27; CDR3 DNA: TGTGCCAGCAGTTTAGGCTGGGGCGCTGACGAGACCCAGTACTTC; CDR3 protein: CASSLGWGADETQYF
clone size: -; D gene: -; J gene: TRBJ1-4; V gene: TRBV7-9; CDR3 DNA: TGTGCCAGCAACTTGCCCCCCTCCAGGGAGGGCAGCGAAAAACTGTTTTTT; CDR3 protein: CASNLPPSREGSEKLFF
clone size: -; D gene: -; J gene: TRBJ2-1; V gene: TRBV6-4; CDR3 DNA: TGTGCCAGCAGACGGGAGTTCTCTTACAATGAGCAGTTCTTC; CDR3 protein: CASRREFSYNEQFF
clone size: -; D gene: TRBD2; J gene: TRBJ2-5; V gene: TRBV9; CDR3 DNA: TGTGCCAGCAGCGTGGCCGGGACTAGCGGGACCCGTAGCGAGACCCAGTACTTC; CDR3 protein: CASSVAGTSGTRSETQYF
clone size: -; D gene: -; J gene: TRBJ2-1; V gene: TRBV28; CDR3 DNA: TGTGCCAGCAGTTCTGCGTCACCCCCCTACAATGAGCAGTTCTTC; CDR3 protein: CASSSASPPYNEQFF